This T cell receptor (beta chain) stems from a study of CD8+CD57+ T cells in acquired aplastic anemia. V was trimmed by 0 bases and J by 5 bases, leaving 13 bases between them. The CDR3 is made up of 15 amino acids. Germline V gene lookup returns CDR1 DFQATT and CDR2 SNEGSKA (reference sequence). Profiles of TCR beta VDJ and CDR3 were generated from a genomic DNA template. TCRdb reanalysed the reads using MiXCR and keeps one entry per CDR3 protein. The sample lists about 420,000 distinct CDR3 sequences; roughly 68% were seen once. The receptor was isolated from a human donor in good health, serving as a control. Specimen: sorted CD4+, CD8+, or CD8+CD57+ T cells (not recorded which) from PBMCs. J is TRBJ1-4 and V is TRBV20-1; possibly TRBD1 for D (5 bases). Here the CDR3 reads CSARDIRQLNEKLFF. The CDR3 DNA sequence: TGCAGTGCTAGAGATATTCGACAGCTGAATGAAAAACTGTTTTTT.